The present TCR beta chain was sequenced within a study of CD8+ T cells in alopecia areata. Study results and limitations: Tofacitinib did not eliminate many expanded lesional clones from scalp or blood. Association of baseline CD8+ expansion with response is uncertain owing to one nonresponder. Expanded CD8+ clones among the top 100, as well as scalp clonality, were significantly decreased by tofacitinib.

The sample holds a few counts of this clone. Its specificity is unknown. This sample's treatment: oral pan-JAK inhibitor, 5-10 mg twice daily. Cell sorting was applied to PBMCs, and CD4+ and CD8+ T cells were collected. The CDR3 contains 15 residues. Trimming stripped 0 bases from V and 1 base from J, with 8 bases between. CDR1 is LNHNV, CDR2 YYDKDF, per germline (reference sequence). RNA was isolated and reverse transcribed to cDNA, the sequencing template. Sequenced by immunoSEQ multiplex PCR; TCRdb stores in-frame clones only, minus some. The sample contains 200,000 or so clones, 43% of which appear only once.

The chain combines TRBV15 with TRBJ2-3; no reliable D call. Material: CD4+ T cells sorted from blood, obtained at approximately week 36, from a patient treated with tofacitinib. This clonotype originated in a human donor with alopecia areata. The chain's CDR3 is CATSRDRARTDTQYF. The CDR3 region has the DNA TGTGCCACCAGCAGAGATAGGGCCCGCACAGATACGCAGTATTTT.